One and the same sample provided the 2 T cell receptor beta chains below, sequenced in a study of shared clonotypes between healthy human individuals. Sequencing used immunoSEQ multiplex PCR; TCRdb keeps in-frame clones, though not all of them. The sample carries over 2 million clones, around 96% recorded once. Naive CD8 isolation took CD45RO-negative cells positively selected for CCR7 and excluded terminally differentiated effector memory CD45RA+ cells. The sequenced sample consisted of naive CD8+ T cells sorted from blood. The source is a man aged 18 to 30 in good health.

J is TRBJ1-4 and V is TRBV2; 7 positions agree with TRBD1. The J segment lost 0 bases and the V segment lost 8 bases, leaving 15 bases of the junction unmatched. The CDR3 loop spans 18 amino acids. Germline CDR1 reads SNHLY; CDR2 reads FYNNEI. This chain's CDR3 is CASRRGTEGFATNEKLFF. The CDR3 region has the DNA TGTGCCAGCCGTAGAGGGACAGAGGGGTTTGCAACTAATGAAAAACTGTTTTTT.

The rearrangement uses TRBV4-3 and TRBJ2-5; D could derive from TRBD1 or TRBD2 (5 bases each). The germline V and J ends were trimmed by 3 bases and 1 base, with 12 bases remaining between them. The CDR3 is 15 amino acids. CDR1 LGHNA and CDR2 YSLEER come from the germline V gene. The CDR3 is CASSQDRGLQETQYF. The CDR3 region has the DNA TGCGCCAGCAGCCAGGACCGGGGCCTCCAAGAGACCCAGTACTTC.